The clone carrying this T cell receptor beta chain was seen more than once but under ten times. Its antigen is still unknown. The data were obtained in a study of CD8 T cells in ankylosing spondylitis. Study-wide findings and caveats: The study looked at matched synovial fluid samples from ankylosing spondylitis patients. Disease-linked clones were reported to be significantly enriched there. A TCR beta motif of 7 to 9 highly homologous variants seemed to mark ankylosing spondylitis blood. Disease-linked clones bore a CD8+ phenotype and were relatively rare in peripheral blood. A number of the motif variants had already been described in reactive arthritis synovial fluid and blood.

Germline-derived CDR1 and CDR2 are SGHTA and FQGTGA. J gave up 1 base and V 1 base, and 5 bases lay outside the gene matches. The CDR3 covers 17 residues. TCRdb reanalysed the 5' RACE reads using MiXCR and keeps one entry per CDR3 protein. Among 200,000 to 250,000 distinct CDR3 sequences, 18% were seen once, and the ten largest hold under 55%. Specimen: blood, either unsorted or a sorted T cell fraction (not recorded which). The sequence was collected from a male donor with ankylosing spondylitis. This chain connects TRBV7-3 to TRBJ2-1; 9 bases line up with TRBD2. The CDR3 nucleotides are TGTGCCAGCAGCTTAAGCGGGGGGGCGGTGTCCTACAATGAGCAGTTCTTC. Translation: CASSLSGGAVSYNEQFF.